One and the same sample provided the 16 T cell receptor beta chains below, sequenced in a study of blood T cell repertoires in COVID-19. TCRdb's copy holds only in-frame clones and misses some; the assay was immunoSEQ multiplex PCR. The sample includes about 260,000 clones, around 87% of them seen just once. Sequenced: peripheral blood. The source of these receptors is a woman in her thirties or forties who had recovered from COVID-19.

This clone is a singleton in its sample. The chain's CDR3 is CASSSSGGADTQYF. In nucleotides, the CDR3 is TGTGCCAGCTCTTCTAGCGGGGGGGCAGATACGCAGTATTTT. This chain connects TRBV6-5 to TRBJ2-3; 12 bases align to TRBD2. Trimming removed 8 bases from V and 4 bases from J; junction bases left unmatched: 4. Germline V gene data show CDR1 as MNHEY and CDR2 as SVGAGI. This CDR3 has 14 amino acids.

This chain joins TRBV29-1 and TRBJ1-1; 8 nucleotides match TRBD1. The V segment lost 7 bases and the J segment 6 bases; nucleotides outside the gene matches: 10. This CDR3 has 13 residues. CDR1 and CDR2 (germline): SQVTM, ANQGSEA. The CDR3: CSATDRVRAEAFF. Here the CDR3 DNA reads TGCAGCGCTACGGACAGGGTGAGGGCTGAAGCTTTCTTT.

The genes are TRBV5-1 and TRBJ2-3, with 9 bases that match TRBD2. Unmatched junction bases numbered 5, after V lost 4 bases and J lost 5 bases. Per the germline V gene, CDR1 is SGHRS and CDR2 is YFSETQ. The CDR3 is made up of 14 amino acids. DNA for the CDR3: TGCGCCAGCAGCCCGACTAGCGGCATAGATACGCAGTATTTT. This translates into CASSPTSGIDTQYF.

The V call is TRBV29-1, the J call TRBJ2-2, with TRBD2 matching over 13 bases. The germline CDR1 and CDR2 sequences are SQVTM and ANQGSEA. The V segment lost 6 bases and the J segment 0 bases; nucleotides outside the gene matches: 13. The CDR3 is made up of 19 amino acids. The CDR3 region has the DNA TGCAGCGTAGAACGACTAGCGGGGGGCCAGATCGCGAACACCGGGGAGCTGTTTTTT. Translating gives CSVERLAGGQIANTGELFF.

DNA of the CDR3: TGTGCCAGTAGTATAGAAACGGTCTATGGCTACACCTTC. It specifies CASSIETVYGYTF. J is TRBJ1-2 and V is TRBV19; no reliable D call. V was pared by 0 bases and J by 4 bases, with 6 bases between. There are 13 residues in the CDR3. Germline CDR1 and CDR2: LNHDA and SQIVND (reference sequence). Full variable domain (missing parts from reference TRBV19 and TRBJ1-2): DGGITQSPKYLFRKEGQNVTLSCEQNLNHDAMYWYRQDPGQGLRLIYYSQIVNDFQKGDIAEGYSVSREKKESFPLTVTSAQKNPTAFYLCASSIETVYGYTFGSGTRLTVV.

The chain carries TRBV19 and TRBJ1-1; a weak D match, TRBD1 (6 bases). The ends were cut back, 3 bases at V and 4 bases at J, with 18 bases in the middle. The CDR3 contains 16 residues. Per the germline V gene, CDR1 is LNHDA and CDR2 is SQIVND (reference sequence). CDR3 DNA: TGTGCCAGTAGTATTAGGGGGATTGGGGTAGGCACTGAAGCTTTCTTT. This encodes CASSIRGIGVGTEAFF.

The chain combines TRBV2 with TRBJ1-5; D might be TRBD1 (5 bases). The CDR3 runs to 13 residues. V lost 7 bases to trimming and J lost 3 bases, with 10 bases between them. Looked up from germline, CDR1 is SNHLY and CDR2 is FYNNEI. CDR3 nucleotide sequence: TGTGCCAGCAAGCGGGACCACAATCAGCCCCAGCATTTT. Amino acids: CASKRDHNQPQHF.

V usage is TRBV18 and J usage is TRBJ2-7; perhaps TRBD2 as D (6 bases). Germline V gene lookup returns CDR1 KGHSH and CDR2 LQKENI. V was pared by 2 bases and J by 5 bases, with 13 bases between. CDR3 length: 14 residues. The CDR3 loop reads CASSPMGGMNEQYF. The CDR3 bases are TGTGCCAGCTCACCAATGGGGGGAATGAACGAGCAGTACTTC.

V and J are TRBV7-9 and TRBJ1-5; 7 bases agree with TRBD1. The CDR3 length is 15 residues. V lost 5 bases to trimming and J lost 6 bases; unmatched junction nucleotides: 10. Germline lookup yields CDR1 SEHNR and CDR2 FQNEAQ (reference sequence). CDR3 DNA: TGTGCCAGCAGCCCAGGGACAGTCGTACCTCAGCCCCAGCATTTT. It translates to CASSPGTVVPQPQHF.

This chain joins TRBV27 and TRBJ1-1, with 7 positions matching TRBD1. The J segment lost 5 bases and the V segment lost 5 bases, leaving 11 bases of the junction unmatched. The CDR3 runs to 15 residues. Per the germline V gene, CDR1 is MNHEY and CDR2 is SMNVEV (reference sequence). CDR3: CASSPRQGRMTEAFF. The CDR3 DNA is TGTGCCAGCAGTCCCCGACAGGGCCGAATGACTGAAGCTTTCTTT.

The chain combines TRBV11-2 with TRBJ2-7, with no clear D. V lost 5 bases, J lost 7 bases, and 12 bases lay in between. The germline CDR1 and CDR2 sequences are SGHAT and FQNNGV. The CDR3 is made up of 12 amino acids. CDR3 amino acids: CASSASRWEQYF. Written as DNA, the CDR3 is TGTGCCAGCAGCGCGTCCCGGTGGGAGCAGTACTTC. The full variable domain, rest sourced from reference TRBV11-2 and TRBJ2-7, is EAGVAQSPRYKIIEKRQSVAFWCNPISGHATLYWYQQILGQGPKLLIQFQNNGVVDDSQLPKDRFSAERLKGVDSTLKIQPAKLEDSAVYLCASSASRWEQYFGPGTRLTVT.

Here the CDR3 DNA reads TGCGCCAGCAGGACGGAGGGGAACACCGGGGAGCTGTTTTTT. It yields the protein CASRTEGNTGELFF. The rearrangement joins TRBV4-1 to TRBJ2-2, with D tentatively TRBD2 (6 bases). The CDR3 contains 14 residues. Germline loops: CDR1 MGHRA, CDR2 YSYEKL. The germline V and J ends were trimmed by 6 bases and 1 base, with 9 bases remaining between them.

This sequence joins TRBV5-5 and TRBJ1-5; a possible D gene is TRBD1 (5 bases). The CDR3 contains 15 residues. V lost 3 bases to trimming and J lost 4 bases, with 14 bases between them. The germline CDR1 and CDR2 sequences are SGHKS and YYEKEE (reference sequence). The chain's CDR3 is CASSWGTPMNQPQHF. Written as DNA, the CDR3 is TGTGCCAGCAGCTGGGGGACTCCAATGAATCAGCCCCAGCATTTT.

There are a few counts of this clone. V usage is TRBV6-5 and J usage is TRBJ2-7; the D gene is possibly TRBD1 (5 bases). V was pared by 6 bases and J by 1 base, with 13 bases between. Germline-derived CDR1 and CDR2 are MNHEY and SVGAGI. The CDR3 totals 14 residues. The CDR3 region has the DNA TGTGCCAGCAGCGGATTAGGGGCTTCCTACGAGCAGTACTTC. It is translated as CASSGLGASYEQYF.

The rearrangement joins TRBV19 to TRBJ1-1; TRBD1 aligns across 7 bases. The germline V gene has CDR1 LNHDA and CDR2 SQIVND (reference sequence). CDR3 length: 14 amino acids. The junction had 9 bases not matched to a gene; V was cut back by 7 bases and J by 4 bases. DNA of the CDR3: TGTGCCAGTATAGTCCAACAGGGGATCACTGAAGCTTTCTTT. This gives the protein CASIVQQGITEAFF.

The V gene is TRBV19, the J gene TRBJ1-5; the D is unclear. The V end was cut by 7 bases, the J end by 0 bases, with 7 bases between. This CDR3 has 13 amino acids. CDR1 LNHDA and CDR2 SQIVND come from the germline V gene (reference sequence). The CDR3 DNA reads as TGTGCCAGTATCGCGAATAGCAATCAGCCCCAGCATTTT. This sequence encodes CASIANSNQPQHF.